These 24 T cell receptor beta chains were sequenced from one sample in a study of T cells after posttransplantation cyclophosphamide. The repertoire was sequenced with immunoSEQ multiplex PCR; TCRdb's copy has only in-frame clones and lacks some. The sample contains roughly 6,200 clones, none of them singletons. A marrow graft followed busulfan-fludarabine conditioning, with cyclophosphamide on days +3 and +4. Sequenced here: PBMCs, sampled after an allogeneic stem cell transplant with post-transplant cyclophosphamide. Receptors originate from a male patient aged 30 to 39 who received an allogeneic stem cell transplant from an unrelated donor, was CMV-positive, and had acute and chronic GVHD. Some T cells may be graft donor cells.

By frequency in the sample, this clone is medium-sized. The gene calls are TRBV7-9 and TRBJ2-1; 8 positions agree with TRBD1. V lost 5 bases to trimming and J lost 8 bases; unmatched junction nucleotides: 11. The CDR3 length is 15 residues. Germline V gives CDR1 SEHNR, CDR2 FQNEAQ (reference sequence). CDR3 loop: CASSRPTGGRDEQFF. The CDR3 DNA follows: TGTGCCAGCAGCCGACCCACAGGGGGGCGGGATGAGCAGTTCTTC.

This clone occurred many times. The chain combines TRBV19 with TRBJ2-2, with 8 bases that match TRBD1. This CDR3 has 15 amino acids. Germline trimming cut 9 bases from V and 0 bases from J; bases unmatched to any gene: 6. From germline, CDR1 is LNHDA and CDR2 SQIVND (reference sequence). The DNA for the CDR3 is TGTGCCAGCTCAACGGGACAGGCGAACACCGGGGAGCTGTTTTTT. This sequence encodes CASSTGQANTGELFF.

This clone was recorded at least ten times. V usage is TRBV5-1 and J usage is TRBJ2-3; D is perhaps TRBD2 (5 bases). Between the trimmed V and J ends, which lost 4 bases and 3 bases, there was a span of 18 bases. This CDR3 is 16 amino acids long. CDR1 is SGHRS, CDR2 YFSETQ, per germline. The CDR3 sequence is CASSPEARSQTDTQYF. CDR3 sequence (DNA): TGCGCCAGCAGCCCGGAGGCCCGCAGCCAGACAGATACGCAGTATTTT.

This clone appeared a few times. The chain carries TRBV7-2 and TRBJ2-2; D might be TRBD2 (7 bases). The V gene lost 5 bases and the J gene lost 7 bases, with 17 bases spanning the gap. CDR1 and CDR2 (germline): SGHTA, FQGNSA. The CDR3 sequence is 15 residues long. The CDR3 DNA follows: TGTGCCAGCAGCGCCCAGGGGAGGGCCGGCGGGGAGCTGTTTTTT. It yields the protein CASSAQGRAGGELFF.

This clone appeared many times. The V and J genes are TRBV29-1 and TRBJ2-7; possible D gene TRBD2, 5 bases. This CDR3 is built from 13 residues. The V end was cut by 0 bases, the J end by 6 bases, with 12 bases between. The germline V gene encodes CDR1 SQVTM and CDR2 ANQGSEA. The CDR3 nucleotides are TGCAGCGTTGAAGACGGCCCGGGGTTCGAGCAGTACTTC. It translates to CSVEDGPGFEQYF.

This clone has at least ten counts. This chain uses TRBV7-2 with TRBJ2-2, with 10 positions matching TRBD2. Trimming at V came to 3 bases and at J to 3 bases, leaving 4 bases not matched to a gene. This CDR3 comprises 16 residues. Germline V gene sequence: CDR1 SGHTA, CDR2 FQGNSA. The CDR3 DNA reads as TGTGCCAGCAGCTTTATAGCGGGAGGCTACACCGGGGAGCTGTTTTTT. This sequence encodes CASSFIAGGYTGELFF.

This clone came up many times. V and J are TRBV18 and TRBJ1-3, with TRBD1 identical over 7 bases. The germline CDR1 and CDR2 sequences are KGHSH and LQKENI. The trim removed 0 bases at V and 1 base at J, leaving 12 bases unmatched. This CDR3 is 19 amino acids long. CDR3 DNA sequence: TGTGCCAGCTCACCACCGGGACAGATACCTCGACTATCTGGAAACACCATATATTTT. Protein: CASSPPGQIPRLSGNTIYF.

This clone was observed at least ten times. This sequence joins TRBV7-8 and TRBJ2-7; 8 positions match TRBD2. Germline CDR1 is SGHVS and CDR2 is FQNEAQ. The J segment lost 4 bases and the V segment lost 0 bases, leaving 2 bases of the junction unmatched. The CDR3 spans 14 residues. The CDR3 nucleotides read TGTGCCAGCAGCTTAGCTAGCGGGGTGTACGAGCAGTACTTC. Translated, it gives CASSLASGVYEQYF.

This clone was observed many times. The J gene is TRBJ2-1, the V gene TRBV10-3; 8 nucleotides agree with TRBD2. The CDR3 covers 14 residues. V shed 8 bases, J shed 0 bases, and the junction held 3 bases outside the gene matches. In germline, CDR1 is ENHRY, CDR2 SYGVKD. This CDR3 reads CAIESGSSYNEQFF. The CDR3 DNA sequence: TGTGCCATCGAGAGCGGGAGCTCCTACAATGAGCAGTTCTTC.

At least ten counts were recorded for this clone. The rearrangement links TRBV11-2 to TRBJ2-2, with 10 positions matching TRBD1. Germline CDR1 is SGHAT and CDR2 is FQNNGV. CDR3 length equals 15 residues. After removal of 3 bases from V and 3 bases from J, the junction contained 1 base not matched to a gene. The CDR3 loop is CASSFGTGDTGELFF. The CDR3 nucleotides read TGTGCCAGCAGCTTCGGGACAGGGGACACCGGGGAGCTGTTTTTT. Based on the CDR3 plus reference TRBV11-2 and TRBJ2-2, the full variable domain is EAGVAQSPRYKIIEKRQSVAFWCNPISGHATLYWYQQILGQGPKLLIQFQNNGVVDDSQLPKDRFSAERLKGVDSTLKIQPAKLEDSAVYLCASSFGTGDTGELFFGEGSRLTVL.

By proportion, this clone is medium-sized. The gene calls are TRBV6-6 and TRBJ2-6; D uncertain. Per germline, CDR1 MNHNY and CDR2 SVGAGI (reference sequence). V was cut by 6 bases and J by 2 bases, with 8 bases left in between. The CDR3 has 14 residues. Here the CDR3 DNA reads TGTGCCAGCAGGACCAGCGCTGGGGCCAACGTCCTGACTTTC. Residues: CASRTSAGANVLTF.

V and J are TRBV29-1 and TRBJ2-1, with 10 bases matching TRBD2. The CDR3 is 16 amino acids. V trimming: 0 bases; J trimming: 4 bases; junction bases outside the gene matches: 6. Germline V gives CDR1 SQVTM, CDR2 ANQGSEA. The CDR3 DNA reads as TGCAGCGTTGAAGATCCAGGGACTAGCGCTTACAATGAGCAGTTCTTC. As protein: CSVEDPGTSAYNEQFF.

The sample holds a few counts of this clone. For the CDR3, the DNA is TGTGCTAGTGGTTTGGACCGGGACAGGAACTACGAGCAGTACTTC. It yields the protein CASGLDRDRNYEQYF. The chain uses TRBV12-5 and TRBJ2-5, with TRBD1 matching 8 bases. The DNA end favors TRBJ2-7, so the J call may be wrong. Germline CDR1 and CDR2: LGHNT and FRNRAP. The CDR3 is 15 residues long.

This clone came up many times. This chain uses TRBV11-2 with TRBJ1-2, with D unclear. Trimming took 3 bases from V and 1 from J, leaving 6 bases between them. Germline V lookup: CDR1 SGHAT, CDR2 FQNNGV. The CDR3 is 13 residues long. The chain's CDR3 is CASSFSFNYGYTF. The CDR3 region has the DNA TGTGCCAGCAGCTTTAGTTTTAACTATGGCTACACCTTC.

This chain's CDR3 is CAWLAGYSYEQYF. DNA of the CDR3: TGTGCCTGGCTAGCTGGCTACTCCTACGAGCAGTACTTC. The chain joins TRBV30 to TRBJ2-5, with a tentative D call TRBD2 (5 bases). Matching the DNA end better, TRBJ2-7 makes the J call doubtful. CDR3 length: 13 amino acids. CDR1 and CDR2 (germline): GTSNPN, SVGIG (reference sequence).

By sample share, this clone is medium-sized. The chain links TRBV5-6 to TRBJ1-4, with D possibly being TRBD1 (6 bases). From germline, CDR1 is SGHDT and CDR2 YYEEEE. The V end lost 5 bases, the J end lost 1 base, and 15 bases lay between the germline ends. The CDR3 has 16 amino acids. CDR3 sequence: CASRRTESGTNEKLFF. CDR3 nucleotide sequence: TGTGCCAGCAGACGGACAGAATCAGGAACTAATGAAAAACTGTTTTTT.

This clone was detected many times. Here the CDR3 reads CASSPGTSGTYEQYF. The DNA of the CDR3 is TGTGCCAGCAGCCCCGGGACTAGCGGCACCTACGAGCAGTACTTC. V usage is TRBV5-4 and J usage is TRBJ2-7; TRBD2 matches 11 bases. The CDR3 runs to 15 residues. V shed 4 bases, J shed 2 bases, and the junction held 5 bases outside the gene matches. CDR1 is SGHNT and CDR2 is YYREEE in the germline V gene (reference sequence).

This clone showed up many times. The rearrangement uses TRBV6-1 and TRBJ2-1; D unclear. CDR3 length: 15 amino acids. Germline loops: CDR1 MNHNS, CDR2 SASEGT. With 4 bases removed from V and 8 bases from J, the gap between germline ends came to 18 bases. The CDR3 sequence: CASSVGTFFGDEQFF. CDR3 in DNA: TGTGCCAGCAGTGTAGGTACTTTTTTTGGAGATGAGCAGTTCTTC.

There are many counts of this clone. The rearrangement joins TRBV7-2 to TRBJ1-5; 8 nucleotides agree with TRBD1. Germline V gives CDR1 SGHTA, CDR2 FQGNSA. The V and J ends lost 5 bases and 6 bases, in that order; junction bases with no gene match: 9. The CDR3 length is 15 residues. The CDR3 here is CASSKGQARGQPQHF. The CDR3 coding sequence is TGTGCCAGCAGCAAGGGACAGGCGAGGGGTCAGCCCCAGCATTTT.

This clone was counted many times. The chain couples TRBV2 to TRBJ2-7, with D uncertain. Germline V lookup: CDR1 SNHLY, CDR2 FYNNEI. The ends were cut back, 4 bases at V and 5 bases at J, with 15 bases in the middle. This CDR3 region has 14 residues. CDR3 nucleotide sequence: TGTGCCAGCAGTGGTCTGAGAGGCTGGCACGAGCAGTACTTC. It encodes CASSGLRGWHEQYF.

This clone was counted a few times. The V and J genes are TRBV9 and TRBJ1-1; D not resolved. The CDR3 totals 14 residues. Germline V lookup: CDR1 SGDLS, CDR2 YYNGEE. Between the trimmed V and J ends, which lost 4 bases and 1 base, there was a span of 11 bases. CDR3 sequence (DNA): TGTGCCAGCAGCCCACTCACGAGGAACACTGAAGCTTTCTTT. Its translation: CASSPLTRNTEAFF.

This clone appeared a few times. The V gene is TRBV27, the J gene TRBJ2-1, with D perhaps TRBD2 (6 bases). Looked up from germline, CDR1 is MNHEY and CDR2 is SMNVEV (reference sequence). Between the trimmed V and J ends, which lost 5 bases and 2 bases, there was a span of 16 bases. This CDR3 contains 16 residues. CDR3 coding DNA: TGTGCCAGCAGTCTCCTGGGGGGAGGCACCTACAATGAGCAGTTCTTC. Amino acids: CASSLLGGGTYNEQFF.

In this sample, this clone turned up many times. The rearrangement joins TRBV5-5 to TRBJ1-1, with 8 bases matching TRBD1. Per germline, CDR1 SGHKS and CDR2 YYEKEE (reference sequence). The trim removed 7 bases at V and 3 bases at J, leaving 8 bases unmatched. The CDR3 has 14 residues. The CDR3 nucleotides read TGTGCCAGCTCCCACAGGGGGACGGACACTGAAGCTTTCTTT. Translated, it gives CASSHRGTDTEAFF.

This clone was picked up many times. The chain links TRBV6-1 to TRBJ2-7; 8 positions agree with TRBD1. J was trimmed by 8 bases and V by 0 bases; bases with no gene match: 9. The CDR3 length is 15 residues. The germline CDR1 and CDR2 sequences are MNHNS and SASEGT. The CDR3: CASSEAFGQGRKQYF. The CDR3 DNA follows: TGTGCCAGCAGTGAAGCTTTCGGACAGGGTAGAAAGCAGTACTTC.